This T cell receptor beta chain appears in the sequencing data of a study of blood T cell repertoires in COVID-19. Adults between about 18 and 89 years of age took part from 20 to 25 US areas. Clinical history as reported by participants underpinned cohort assignment. Trimming cost V 2 bases and J 3 bases; bases outside gene matches: 5. CDR3 length: 16 amino acids. CDR1 SGHTA and CDR2 FQGTGA come from the germline V gene. Assay used: immunoSEQ multiplex PCR; TCRdb lists only in-frame clones, some missing. This sample has about 220,000 clones, with 80% to 90% found just once. V and J are TRBV7-3 and TRBJ2-5; 11 bases agree with TRBD1. The TCR originated in a woman between 45 and 60 years old with acute COVID-19. The source material was PBMCs or T cells enriched from blood (not recorded which). This CDR3 reads CASSLLGQGVEETQYF. In nucleotides, the CDR3 is TGTGCCAGCAGCTTACTGGGACAGGGGGTGGAAGAGACCCAGTACTTC.